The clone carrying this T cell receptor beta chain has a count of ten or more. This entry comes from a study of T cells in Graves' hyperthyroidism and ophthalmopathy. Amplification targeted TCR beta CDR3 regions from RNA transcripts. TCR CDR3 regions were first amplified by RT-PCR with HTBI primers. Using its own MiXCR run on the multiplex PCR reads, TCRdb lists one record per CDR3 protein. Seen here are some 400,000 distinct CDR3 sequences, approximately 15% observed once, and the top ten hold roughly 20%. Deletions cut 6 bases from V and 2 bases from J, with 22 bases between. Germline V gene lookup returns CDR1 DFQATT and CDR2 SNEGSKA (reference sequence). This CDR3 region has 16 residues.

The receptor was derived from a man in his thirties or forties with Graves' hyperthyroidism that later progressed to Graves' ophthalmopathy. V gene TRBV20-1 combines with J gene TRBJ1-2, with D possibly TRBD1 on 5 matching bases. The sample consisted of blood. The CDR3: CSATGGTVDPNYGYTF. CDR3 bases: TGCAGTGCCACGGGGGGGACCGTTGATCCCAACTATGGCTACACCTTC.